The rows below give T cell receptor beta chains drawn from one sample of a study of blood T cell repertoires in COVID-19. Measured with immunoSEQ multiplex PCR; TCRdb has only the in-frame clones, and not every one. Among approximately 170,000 clones listed, roughly 86% were seen once. The sequencing input was peripheral blood. These receptors were collected from a woman older than 75 in a cohort sampled during active or convalescent COVID-19. Each CDR3 is given with its conserved first and last residue. The D gene is left open where the match is weak. Size is omitted from some rows. Given values are once, few, many or a class for expanded clones.

D,V,J,size,CDR3,DNA
.,TRBV10-3,TRBJ1-5,.,CATRPGTGNQPQHF,TGTGCCACCCGGCCGGGGACTGGCAATCAGCCCCAGCATTTT
TRBD2,TRBV30,TRBJ2-5,.,CAWSPSGGAWETQYF,TGTGCCTGGAGTCCTAGCGGGGGGGCTTGGGAGACCCAGTACTTC
.,TRBV11-3,TRBJ1-2,.,CASSSDSGGLSYTF,TGTGCCAGCAGCTCGGACTCCGGCGGGTTAAGCTACACCTTC
.,TRBV6-5,TRBJ1-4,.,CASSIIGGVGEKLFF,TGTGCCAGCAGCATAATCGGGGGAGTGGGGGAAAAACTGTTTTTT
TRBD1,TRBV19,TRBJ1-2,.,CASSTRQGHHGYTF,TGTGCCAGTAGTACGAGACAGGGGCATCATGGCTACACCTTC
TRBD2,TRBV10-2,TRBJ2-7,once,CASTNRGDLGDEQYF,TGCGCCAGCACGAACCGGGGGGACCTGGGTGACGAGCAGTACTTC
TRBD2,TRBV28,TRBJ2-3,.,CASTLGGGHWTSGSKDTQYF,TGTGCCAGCACCCTGGGAGGGGGCCATTGGACTAGCGGGAGCAAAGATACGCAGTATTTT
TRBD2,TRBV3-1/TRBV3-2,TRBJ2-5,.,CASSQDPSGEETQYF,TGTGCCAGCAGCCAAGACCCTAGCGGAGAAGAGACCCAGTACTTC
TRBD1,TRBV7-9,TRBJ1-6,many,CASSPSGGGNSPLHF,TGTGCCAGCAGTCCAAGTGGAGGGGGCAATTCACCCCTCCACTTT
.,TRBV7-2,TRBJ1-2,.,CASSLDSQYYGYTF,TGTGCCAGCAGCTTAGACAGCCAATACTATGGCTACACCTTC
TRBD2,TRBV27,TRBJ2-5,.,CASSLSGGLRETQYF,TGTGCCAGCAGTTTGAGCGGGGGCCTACGGGAGACCCAGTACTTC
.,TRBV18,TRBJ2-2,.,CASSPPGGRSTGELFF,TGTGCCAGCTCACCACCGGGGGGGCGTAGCACCGGGGAGCTGTTTTTT
TRBD1,TRBV27,TRBJ1-2,.,CASSLVQGAGYTF,TGTGCCAGCAGTTTAGTCCAGGGGGCTGGCTACACCTTC
TRBD2,TRBV7-9,TRBJ2-3,.,CASSLLAGGSTDTQYF,TGTGCCAGCAGCCTGTTAGCGGGGGGAAGCACAGATACGCAGTATTTT
TRBD1,TRBV11-2,TRBJ1-2,.,CASRATGDYGYTF,TGTGCCAGCAGGGCAACAGGGGACTATGGCTACACCTTC
TRBD1,TRBV3-1/TRBV3-2,TRBJ2-7,.,CASSRRRQGGYEQYF,TGTGCCAGCAGCCGCCGGAGACAGGGGGGGTACGAGCAGTACTTC
.,TRBV27,TRBJ1-5,.,CASSQGGQSYQPQHF,TGTGCCAGCAGCCAGGGTGGGCAGTCCTATCAGCCCCAGCATTTT
TRBD1,TRBV18,TRBJ1-1,.,CASSPMGQLNTEAFF,TGTGCCAGCTCACCCATGGGACAGTTGAACACTGAAGCTTTCTTT
.,TRBV29-1,TRBJ1-1,.,CSVGAVESTEAFF,TGCAGCGTTGGAGCGGTTGAAAGCACTGAAGCTTTCTTT
.,TRBV6-5,TRBJ1-4,.,CASSPGQWGEKLFF,TGTGCCAGCAGTCCCGGACAGTGGGGTGAAAAACTGTTTTTT
.,TRBV13,TRBJ1-5,once,CASSTQGNQPQHF,TGTGCCAGCAGCACCCAGGGAAATCAGCCCCAGCATTTT
TRBD1,TRBV14,TRBJ2-5,.,CASSGTVRKTQYF,TGTGCCAGCAGCGGGACAGTCAGGAAGACCCAGTACTTC
TRBD1,TRBV5-5,TRBJ2-7,.,CASSRGQGASYEQYF,TGTGCCAGCAGCCGGGGACAGGGGGCCTCCTACGAGCAGTACTTC
.,TRBV6-1,TRBJ1-6,.,CASSGPGQSSSYNSPLHF,TGTGCCAGCAGTGGGCCCGGACAGTCAAGCTCCTATAATTCACCCCTCCACTTT
.,TRBV7-9,TRBJ2-3,.,CASMGGTSTDTQYF,TGTGCCAGCATGGGGGGAACTAGCACAGATACGCAGTATTTT
TRBD2,TRBV6-5,TRBJ2-7,once,CASSYFSGGAYEQYF,TGTGCCAGCAGTTATTTTAGCGGGGGGGCTTACGAGCAGTACTTC
.,TRBV27,TRBJ1-2,.,CASSFGVGANYGYTF,TGTGCCAGCAGTTTTGGGGTGGGGGCCAACTATGGCTACACCTTC
.,TRBV19,TRBJ1-4,once,CASSKGGGSTNEKLFF,TGTGCCAGTAGTAAAGGAGGCGGATCAACTAATGAAAAACTGTTTTTT
.,TRBV10-1,TRBJ1-3,.,CASSERATGYSGNTIYF,TGCGCCAGCAGTGAGCGGGCGACAGGATACTCTGGAAACACCATATATTTT
TRBD1,TRBV5-6,TRBJ1-1,.,CASSLRDRGPNTEAFF,TGTGCCAGCAGCTTGAGGGACAGGGGCCCGAACACTGAAGCTTTCTTT
.,TRBV6-4,TRBJ1-1,few,CASSEDPRGTEAFF,TGTGCCAGCAGCGAGGACCCGCGAGGGACTGAAGCTTTCTTT
TRBD1,TRBV2,TRBJ1-1,.,CATRWQGGNTEAFF,TGTGCCACCCGGTGGCAGGGGGGAAACACTGAAGCTTTCTTT
TRBD1,TRBV19,TRBJ1-2,.,CASGRTGGGNYGYTF,TGTGCCAGTGGGAGGACAGGGGGCGGTAACTATGGCTACACCTTC
.,TRBV28,TRBJ1-6,.,CASSLISERALHF,TGTGCCAGCAGTTTAATATCAGAACGGGCCCTCCACTTT
TRBD2,TRBV27,TRBJ2-3,.,CASSLRGVDTQYF,TGTGCCAGCAGTTTACGGGGGGTAGATACGCAGTATTTT
TRBD1,TRBV6-5,TRBJ2-1,.,CASTSTGEKADEQFF,TGTGCCAGCACCTCGACAGGGGAAAAGGCGGATGAGCAGTTCTTC
TRBD1,TRBV5-1,TRBJ1-3,.,CASSSRAEGARRSGNTIYF,TGCGCCAGCAGCTCACGAGCAGAGGGGGCGAGACGATCTGGAAACACCATATATTTT
TRBD1,TRBV5-1,TRBJ2-3,once,CASSLARQGGFTDTQYF,TGCGCCAGCAGCTTGGCGCGACAGGGGGGATTCACAGATACGCAGTATTTT
.,TRBV9,TRBJ2-2,few,CASSVALSTGELFF,TGTGCCAGCAGCGTAGCCCTCAGCACCGGGGAGCTGTTTTTT